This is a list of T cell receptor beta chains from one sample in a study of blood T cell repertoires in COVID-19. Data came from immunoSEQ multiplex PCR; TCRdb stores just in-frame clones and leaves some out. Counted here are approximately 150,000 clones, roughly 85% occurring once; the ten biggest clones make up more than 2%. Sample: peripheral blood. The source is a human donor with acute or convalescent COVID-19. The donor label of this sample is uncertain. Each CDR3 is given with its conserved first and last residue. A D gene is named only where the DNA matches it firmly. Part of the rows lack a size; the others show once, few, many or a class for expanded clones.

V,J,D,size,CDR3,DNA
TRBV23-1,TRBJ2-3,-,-,CASSQSRRGISTDTQYF,TGCGCCAGCAGTCAATCGCGGCGGGGCATTAGCACAGATACGCAGTATTTT
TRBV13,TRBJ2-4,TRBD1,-,CASSISGTGGSKNIQYF,TGTGCCAGCAGCATCTCCGGGACAGGGGGCTCCAAAAACATTCAGTACTTC
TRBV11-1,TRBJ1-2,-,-,CASSLKPGGYTF,TGTGCCAGCAGCTTGAAGCCGGGTGGCTACACCTTC
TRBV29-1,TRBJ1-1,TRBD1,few,CSAGTDTEAFF,TGCAGCGCAGGGACAGACACTGAAGCTTTCTTT
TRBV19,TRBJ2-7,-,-,CASSPGQSYEQYF,TGTGCCAGTAGTCCCGGACAGAGCTACGAGCAGTACTTC
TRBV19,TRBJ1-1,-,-,CASSMDLRGGMNTEAFF,TGTGCCAGTAGTATGGATTTAAGGGGGGGAATGAACACTGAAGCTTTCTTT
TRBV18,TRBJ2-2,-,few,CASSPLYEEFGPGELFF,TGTGCCAGCTCACCACTCTATGAGGAATTCGGCCCCGGGGAGCTGTTTTTT
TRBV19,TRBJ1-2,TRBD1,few,CASSIRDRVSDGYTF,TGTGCCAGCAGTATACGGGACAGGGTGTCTGATGGCTACACCTTC
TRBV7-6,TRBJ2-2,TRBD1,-,CASSLGTGRTGELFF,TGTGCCAGCAGCTTAGGGACAGGGAGGACCGGGGAGCTGTTTTTT
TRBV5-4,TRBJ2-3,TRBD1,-,CASSMDRGLPDTQYF,TGTGCCAGCAGCATGGACAGGGGGCTTCCAGATACGCAGTATTTT
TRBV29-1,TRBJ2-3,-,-,CSVEEGTSTDTQYF,TGCAGCGTTGAAGAAGGGACTAGCACAGATACGCAGTATTTT
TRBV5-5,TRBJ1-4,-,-,CASSLGFTSGEKLFF,TGTGCCAGCAGCTTGGGTTTCACATCGGGTGAAAAACTGTTTTTT
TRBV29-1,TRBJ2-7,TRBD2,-,CSIGTSGGTYEQYF,TGCAGCATAGGGACTAGCGGGGGGACCTACGAGCAGTACTTC
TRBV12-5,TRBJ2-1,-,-,CASGLSGKGSYNEQFF,TGTGCTAGTGGTTTGTCAGGAAAGGGGTCCTACAATGAGCAGTTCTTC
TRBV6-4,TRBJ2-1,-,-,CASSDSRSGVSNEQFF,TGTGCCAGCAGTGACTCGCGGTCGGGGGTTTCGAATGAGCAGTTCTTC
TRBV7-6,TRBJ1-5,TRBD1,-,CASSSKQGVNQPQHF,TGTGCCAGCAGCTCGAAACAGGGGGTTAATCAGCCCCAGCATTTT
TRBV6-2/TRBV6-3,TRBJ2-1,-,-,CASSLEGYNEQFF,TGTGCCAGCAGTCTGGAGGGATACAATGAGCAGTTCTTC
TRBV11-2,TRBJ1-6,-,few,CASSADLVGPLHF,TGTGCCAGCAGCGCTGACTTGGTGGGACCCCTCCACTTT
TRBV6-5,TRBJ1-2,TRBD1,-,CASSYRGRSYGYTF,TGTGCCAGCAGTTACAGGGGGCGATCCTATGGCTACACCTTC
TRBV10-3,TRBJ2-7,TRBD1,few,CAIRRQGPSSYEQYF,TGTGCCATCAGACGACAGGGGCCATCCTCCTACGAGCAGTACTTC
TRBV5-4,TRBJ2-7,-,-,CASSLYYEQYF,TGTGCCAGCAGCTTGTACTACGAGCAGTACTTC
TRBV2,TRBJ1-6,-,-,CASSAGTFSVSYNSPLHF,TGTGCCAGCAGTGCTGGGACATTCTCTGTCTCCTATAATTCACCCCTCCACTTT
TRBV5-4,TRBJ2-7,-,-,CASSARSGGLAEQYF,TGTGCCAGCAGCGCAAGGTCGGGGGGCCTAGCCGAGCAGTACTTC
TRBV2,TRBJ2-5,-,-,CASLRWGEETQYF,TGTGCCAGCTTAAGGTGGGGGGAAGAGACCCAGTACTTC
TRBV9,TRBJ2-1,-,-,CASSVGGSRLNEQFF,TGTGCCAGCAGCGTAGGTGGGAGTCGGTTAAATGAGCAGTTCTTC
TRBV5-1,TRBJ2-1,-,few,CASSLDSSYNEQFF,TGCGCCAGCAGCTTGGACAGCTCCTACAATGAGCAGTTCTTC
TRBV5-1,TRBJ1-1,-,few,CASSLDRVTEAFF,TGCGCCAGCAGCTTGGACAGGGTCACTGAAGCTTTCTTT
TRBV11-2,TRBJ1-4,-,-,CASSSQVTNEKLFF,TGTGCCAGCAGCTCCCAGGTTACTAATGAAAAACTGTTTTTT
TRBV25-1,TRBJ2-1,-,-,CASSGETGNSYNEQFF,TGTGCCAGCAGTGGAGAGACTGGCAACTCCTACAATGAGCAGTTCTTC
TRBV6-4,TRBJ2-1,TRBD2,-,CASSATSGTYNEQFF,TGTGCCAGCAGTGCGACTAGCGGGACCTACAATGAGCAGTTCTTC
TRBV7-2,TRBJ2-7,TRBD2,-,CASSVRTSGGDFSYEQYF,TGTGCCAGCAGCGTTAGGACTAGCGGGGGGGATTTCTCCTACGAGCAGTACTTC
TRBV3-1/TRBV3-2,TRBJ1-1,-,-,CASSQYRNTEAFF,TGTGCCAGCAGCCAATACAGGAACACTGAAGCTTTCTTT
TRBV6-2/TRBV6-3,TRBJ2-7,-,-,CASSRYSGYEQYF,TGTGCCAGCAGCCGATACTCAGGGTACGAGCAGTACTTC
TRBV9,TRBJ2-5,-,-,CASSVAGAYRETQYF,TGTGCCAGCAGCGTAGCTGGAGCCTATCGAGAGACCCAGTACTTC
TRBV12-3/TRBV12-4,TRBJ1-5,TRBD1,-,CASSRDRDQPQHF,TGTGCCAGCAGTCGGGACAGGGATCAGCCCCAGCATTTT
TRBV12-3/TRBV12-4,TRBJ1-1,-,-,CASSLGASTEAFF,TGTGCCAGCAGTTTAGGGGCGAGCACTGAAGCTTTCTTT
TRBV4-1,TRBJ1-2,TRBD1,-,CASSQTYRGGYTF,TGCGCCAGCAGCCAGACGTACAGGGGTGGCTACACCTTC
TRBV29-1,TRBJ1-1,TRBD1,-,CSATGGWGTEAFF,TGCAGCGCAACAGGGGGCTGGGGAACTGAAGCTTTCTTT
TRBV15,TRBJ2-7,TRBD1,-,CATSSRPGQGFGTEQYF,TGTGCCACCAGCTCGAGACCGGGACAGGGTTTTGGGACCGAGCAGTACTTC
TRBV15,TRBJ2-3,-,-,CATSRDTPGPDTQYF,TGTGCCACCAGCAGAGATACCCCAGGGCCAGATACGCAGTATTTT
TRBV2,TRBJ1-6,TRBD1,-,CASSESRGLYNSPLHF,TGTGCCAGCAGTGAATCCAGGGGGCTCTATAATTCACCCCTCCACTTT
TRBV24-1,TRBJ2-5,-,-,CATSDSPLETQYF,TGTGCCACCAGTGATTCCCCCCTAGAGACCCAGTACTTC
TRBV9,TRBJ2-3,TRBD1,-,CASSVFSGRGSTDTQYF,TGTGCCAGCAGCGTATTTTCTGGCAGGGGGAGCACAGATACGCAGTATTTT
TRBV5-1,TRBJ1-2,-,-,CASSLLPGGPRDGYTF,TGCGCCAGCAGCTTACTCCCGGGGGGTCCGCGAGATGGCTACACCTTC
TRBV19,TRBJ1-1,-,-,CASIGSWGAEAFF,TGTGCCAGTATAGGGTCTTGGGGCGCTGAAGCTTTCTTT
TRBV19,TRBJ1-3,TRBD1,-,CASSTDRGQTGNTIYF,TGTGCCAGTAGTACAGACAGGGGGCAAACTGGAAACACCATATATTTT
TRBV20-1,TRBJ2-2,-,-,CSASRGGNTGELFF,TGCAGTGCTAGTAGGGGCGGGAACACCGGGGAGCTGTTTTTT
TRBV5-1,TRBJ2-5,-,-,CASSLGREGTQYF,TGCGCCAGCAGCTTGGGGAGGGAAGGGACCCAGTACTTC
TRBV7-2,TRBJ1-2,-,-,CASSLAGGLWGYTF,TGTGCCAGCAGCTTAGCGGGAGGGCTCTGGGGCTACACCTTC
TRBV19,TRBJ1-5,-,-,CASSIWDTNQPQHF,TGTGCCAGTAGTATTTGGGACACCAATCAGCCCCAGCATTTT
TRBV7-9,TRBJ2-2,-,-,CASSSQGNTGELFF,TGTGCCAGCAGCTCCCAGGGGAACACCGGGGAGCTGTTTTTT
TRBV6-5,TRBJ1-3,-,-,CASRRTVAGNTIYF,TGTGCCAGCAGACGGACAGTTGCTGGAAACACCATATATTTT
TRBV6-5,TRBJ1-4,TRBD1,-,CASSRDRVNEKLFF,TGTGCCAGCAGTCGAGACAGGGTTAATGAAAAACTGTTTTTT
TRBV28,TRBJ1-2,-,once,CASSFSGGYTF,TGTGCCAGCAGTTTTTCGGGGGGCTACACCTTC
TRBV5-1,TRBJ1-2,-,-,CASSLELPADYGYTF,TGCGCCAGCAGCTTGGAACTGCCTGCTGACTATGGCTACACCTTC
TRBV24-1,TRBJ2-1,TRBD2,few,CATSDGGRADEQFF,TGTGCCACCAGTGATGGAGGGAGGGCCGATGAGCAGTTCTTC
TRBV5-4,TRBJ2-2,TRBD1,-,CASSPPDRGNTGELFF,TGTGCCAGCAGCCCCCCGGACAGGGGAAACACCGGGGAGCTGTTTTTT
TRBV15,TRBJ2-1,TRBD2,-,CATSAQERRLAGGHHEQFF,TGTGCCACCAGCGCCCAGGAACGGAGACTAGCGGGAGGGCATCATGAGCAGTTCTTC
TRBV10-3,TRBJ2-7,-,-,CAISESGNPYEQYF,TGTGCCATCAGTGAGTCCGGGAACCCCTACGAGCAGTACTTC
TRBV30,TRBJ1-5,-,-,CAWSPQGFEPQHF,TGTGCCTGGAGTCCCCAGGGTTTCGAGCCCCAGCATTTT